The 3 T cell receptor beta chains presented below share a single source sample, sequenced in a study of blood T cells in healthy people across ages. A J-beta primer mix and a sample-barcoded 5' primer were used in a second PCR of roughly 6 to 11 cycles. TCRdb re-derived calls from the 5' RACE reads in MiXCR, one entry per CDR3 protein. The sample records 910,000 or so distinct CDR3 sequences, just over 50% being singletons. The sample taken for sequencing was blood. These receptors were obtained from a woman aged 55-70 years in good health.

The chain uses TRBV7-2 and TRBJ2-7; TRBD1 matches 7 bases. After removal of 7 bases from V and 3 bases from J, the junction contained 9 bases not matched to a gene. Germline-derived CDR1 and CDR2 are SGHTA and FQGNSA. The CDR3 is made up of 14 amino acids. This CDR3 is CASTEGATNYEQYF. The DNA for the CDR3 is TGTGCCAGCACCGAGGGGGCGACTAACTACGAGCAGTACTTC.

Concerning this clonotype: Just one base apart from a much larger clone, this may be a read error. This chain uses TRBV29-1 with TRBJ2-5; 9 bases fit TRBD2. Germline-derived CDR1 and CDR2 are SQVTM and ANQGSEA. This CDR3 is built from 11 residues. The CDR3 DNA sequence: TGCAGCGGGGGACTAGCTGAGACCCAGTCCTTC. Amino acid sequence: CSGGLAETQSF.

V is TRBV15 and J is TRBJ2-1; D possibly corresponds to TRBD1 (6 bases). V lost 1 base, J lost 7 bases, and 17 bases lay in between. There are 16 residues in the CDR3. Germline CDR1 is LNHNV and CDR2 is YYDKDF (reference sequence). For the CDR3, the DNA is TGTGCCACCAGCAGAGCGGATACCCCAACAGGGAATGAGCAGTTCTTC. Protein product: CATSRADTPTGNEQFF.